This T cell receptor beta chain was observed in a study of CD8+ T cells in alopecia areata. Overall study findings and caveats: Compared with mice, patients displayed less clear TCR sharing, possibly for HLA-related reasons.

Germline V CDR1 and CDR2: SGHRS, YFSETQ. V lost 4 bases and J 4 bases, leaving 16 bases between the germline ends. The CDR3 contains 15 residues. Turning to this clone: Its antigen is unidentified.

Extracted RNA was reverse transcribed into cDNA, the sequencing template. The data were produced by immunoSEQ multiplex PCR, yet TCRdb's version contains in-frame clones alone and is incomplete. The table shows about 130,000 clones, with roughly 50% occurring only once. The material sequenced was CD8+ T cells sorted from blood, taken at week 0. The chain links TRBV5-1 to TRBJ2-3, with D perhaps matching TRBD2 (6 bases). This sequence was found in a human donor with alopecia areata. Here the CDR3 reads CASSPGLKYPDTQYF. CDR3 nucleotides: TGCGCCAGCAGCCCGGGACTCAAATACCCAGATACGCAGTATTTT. Full variable domain (remainder filled in from reference TRBV5-1 and TRBJ2-3): KAGVTQTPRYLIKTRGQQVTLSCSPISGHRSVSWYQQTPGQGLQFLFEYFSETQRNKGNFPGRFSGRQFSNSRSEMNVSTLELGDSALYLCASSPGLKYPDTQYFGPGTRLTVL.